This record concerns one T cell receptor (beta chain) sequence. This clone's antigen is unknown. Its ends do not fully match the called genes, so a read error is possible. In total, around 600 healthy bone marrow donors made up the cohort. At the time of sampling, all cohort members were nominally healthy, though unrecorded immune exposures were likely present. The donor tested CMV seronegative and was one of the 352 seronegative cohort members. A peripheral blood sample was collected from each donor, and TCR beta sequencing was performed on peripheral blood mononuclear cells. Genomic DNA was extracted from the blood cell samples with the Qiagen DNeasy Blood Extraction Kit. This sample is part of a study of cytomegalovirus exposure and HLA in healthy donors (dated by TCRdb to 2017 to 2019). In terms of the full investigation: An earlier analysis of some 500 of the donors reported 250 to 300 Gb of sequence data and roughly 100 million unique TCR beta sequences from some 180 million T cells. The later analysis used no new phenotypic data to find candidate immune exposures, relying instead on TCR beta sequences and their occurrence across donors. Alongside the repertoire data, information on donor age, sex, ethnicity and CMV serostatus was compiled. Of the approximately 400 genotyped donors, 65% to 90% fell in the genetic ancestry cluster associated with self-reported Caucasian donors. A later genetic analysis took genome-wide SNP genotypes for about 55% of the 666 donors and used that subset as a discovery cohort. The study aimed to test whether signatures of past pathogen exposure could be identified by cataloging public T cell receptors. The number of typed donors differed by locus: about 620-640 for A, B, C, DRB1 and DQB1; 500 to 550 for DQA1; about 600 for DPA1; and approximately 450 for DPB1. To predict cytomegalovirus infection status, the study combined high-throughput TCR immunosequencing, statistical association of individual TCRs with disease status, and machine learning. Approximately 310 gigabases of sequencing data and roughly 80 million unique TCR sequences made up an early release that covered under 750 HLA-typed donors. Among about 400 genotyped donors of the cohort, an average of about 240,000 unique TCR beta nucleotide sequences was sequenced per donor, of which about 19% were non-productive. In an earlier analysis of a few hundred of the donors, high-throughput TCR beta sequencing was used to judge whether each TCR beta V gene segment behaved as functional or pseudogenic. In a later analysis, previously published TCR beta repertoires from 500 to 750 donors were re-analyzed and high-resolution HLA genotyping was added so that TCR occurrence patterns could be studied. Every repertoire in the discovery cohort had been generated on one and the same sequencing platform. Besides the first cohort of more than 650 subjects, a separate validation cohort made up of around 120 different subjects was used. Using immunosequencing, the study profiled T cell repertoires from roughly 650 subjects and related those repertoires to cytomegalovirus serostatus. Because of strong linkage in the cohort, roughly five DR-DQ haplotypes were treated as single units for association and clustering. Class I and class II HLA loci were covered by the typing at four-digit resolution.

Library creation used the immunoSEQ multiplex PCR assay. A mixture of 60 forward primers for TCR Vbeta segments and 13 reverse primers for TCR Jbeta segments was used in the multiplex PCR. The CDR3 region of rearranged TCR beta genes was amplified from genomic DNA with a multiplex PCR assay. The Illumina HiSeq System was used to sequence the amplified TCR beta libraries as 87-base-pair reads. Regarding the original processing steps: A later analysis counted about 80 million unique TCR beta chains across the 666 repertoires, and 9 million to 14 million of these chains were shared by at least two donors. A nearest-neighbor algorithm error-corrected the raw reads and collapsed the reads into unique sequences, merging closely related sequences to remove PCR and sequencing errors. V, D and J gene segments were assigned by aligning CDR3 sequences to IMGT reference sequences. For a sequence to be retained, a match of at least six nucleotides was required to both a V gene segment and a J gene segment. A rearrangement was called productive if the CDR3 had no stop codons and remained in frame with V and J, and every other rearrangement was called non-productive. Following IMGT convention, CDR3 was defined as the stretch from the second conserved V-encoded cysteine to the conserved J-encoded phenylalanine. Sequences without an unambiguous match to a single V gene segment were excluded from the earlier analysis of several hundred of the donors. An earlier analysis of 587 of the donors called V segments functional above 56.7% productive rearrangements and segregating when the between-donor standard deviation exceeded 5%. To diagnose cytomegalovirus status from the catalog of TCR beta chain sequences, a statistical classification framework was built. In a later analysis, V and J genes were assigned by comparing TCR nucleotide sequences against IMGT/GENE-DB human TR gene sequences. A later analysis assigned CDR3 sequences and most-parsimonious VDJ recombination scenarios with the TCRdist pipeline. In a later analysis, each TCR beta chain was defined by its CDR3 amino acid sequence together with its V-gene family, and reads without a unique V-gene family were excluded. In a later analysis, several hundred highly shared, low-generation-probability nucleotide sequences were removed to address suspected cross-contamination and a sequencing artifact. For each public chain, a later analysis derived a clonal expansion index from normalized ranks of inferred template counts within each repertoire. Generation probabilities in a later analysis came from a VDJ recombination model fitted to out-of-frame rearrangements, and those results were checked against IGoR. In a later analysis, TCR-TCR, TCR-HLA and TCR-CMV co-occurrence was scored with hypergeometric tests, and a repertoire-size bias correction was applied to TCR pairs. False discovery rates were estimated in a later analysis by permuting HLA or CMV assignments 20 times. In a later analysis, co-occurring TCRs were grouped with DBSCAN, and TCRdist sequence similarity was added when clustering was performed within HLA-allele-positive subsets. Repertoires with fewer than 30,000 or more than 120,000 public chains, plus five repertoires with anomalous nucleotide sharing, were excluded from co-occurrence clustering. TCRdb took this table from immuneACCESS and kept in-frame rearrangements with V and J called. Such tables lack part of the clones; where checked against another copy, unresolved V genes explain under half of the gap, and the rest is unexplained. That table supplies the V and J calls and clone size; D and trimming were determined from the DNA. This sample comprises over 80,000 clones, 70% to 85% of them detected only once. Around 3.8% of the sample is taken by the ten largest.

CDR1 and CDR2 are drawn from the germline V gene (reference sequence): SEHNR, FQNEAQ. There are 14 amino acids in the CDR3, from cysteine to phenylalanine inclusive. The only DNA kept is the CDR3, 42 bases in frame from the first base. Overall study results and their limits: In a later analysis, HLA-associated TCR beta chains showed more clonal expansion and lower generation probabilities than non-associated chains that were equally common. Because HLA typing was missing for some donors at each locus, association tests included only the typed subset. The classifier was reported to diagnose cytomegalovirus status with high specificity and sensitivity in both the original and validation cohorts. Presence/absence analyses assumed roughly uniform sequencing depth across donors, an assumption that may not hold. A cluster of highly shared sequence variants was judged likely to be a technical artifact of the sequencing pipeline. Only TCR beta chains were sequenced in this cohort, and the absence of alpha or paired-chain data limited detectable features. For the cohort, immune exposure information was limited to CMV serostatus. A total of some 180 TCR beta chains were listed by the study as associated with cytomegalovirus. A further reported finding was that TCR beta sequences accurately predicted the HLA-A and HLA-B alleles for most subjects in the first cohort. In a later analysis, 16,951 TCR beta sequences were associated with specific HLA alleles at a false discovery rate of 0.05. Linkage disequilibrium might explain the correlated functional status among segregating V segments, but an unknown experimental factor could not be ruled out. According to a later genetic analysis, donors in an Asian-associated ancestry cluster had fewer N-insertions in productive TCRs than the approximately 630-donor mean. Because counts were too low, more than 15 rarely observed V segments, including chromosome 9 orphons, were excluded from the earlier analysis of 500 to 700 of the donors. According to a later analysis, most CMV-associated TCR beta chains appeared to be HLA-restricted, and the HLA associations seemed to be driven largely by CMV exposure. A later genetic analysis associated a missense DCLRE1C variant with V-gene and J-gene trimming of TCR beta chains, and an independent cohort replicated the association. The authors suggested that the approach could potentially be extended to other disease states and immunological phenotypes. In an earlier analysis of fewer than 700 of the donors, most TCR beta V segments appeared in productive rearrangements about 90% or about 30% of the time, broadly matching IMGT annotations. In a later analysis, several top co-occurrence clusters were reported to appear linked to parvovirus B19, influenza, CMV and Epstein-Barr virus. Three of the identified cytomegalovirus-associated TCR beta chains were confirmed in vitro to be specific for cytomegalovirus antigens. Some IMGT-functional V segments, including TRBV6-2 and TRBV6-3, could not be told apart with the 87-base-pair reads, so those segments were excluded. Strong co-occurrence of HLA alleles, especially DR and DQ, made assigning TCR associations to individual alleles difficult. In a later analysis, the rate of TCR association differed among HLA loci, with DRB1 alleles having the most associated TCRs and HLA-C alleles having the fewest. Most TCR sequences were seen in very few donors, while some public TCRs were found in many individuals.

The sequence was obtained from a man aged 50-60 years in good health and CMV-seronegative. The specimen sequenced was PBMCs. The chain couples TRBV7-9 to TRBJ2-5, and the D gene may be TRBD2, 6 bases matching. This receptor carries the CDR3 CSSSLSSRGETQYF. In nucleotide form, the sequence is TGTTCCAGCAGCTTATCTTCCCGGGGGGAGACCCAGTACTTC.